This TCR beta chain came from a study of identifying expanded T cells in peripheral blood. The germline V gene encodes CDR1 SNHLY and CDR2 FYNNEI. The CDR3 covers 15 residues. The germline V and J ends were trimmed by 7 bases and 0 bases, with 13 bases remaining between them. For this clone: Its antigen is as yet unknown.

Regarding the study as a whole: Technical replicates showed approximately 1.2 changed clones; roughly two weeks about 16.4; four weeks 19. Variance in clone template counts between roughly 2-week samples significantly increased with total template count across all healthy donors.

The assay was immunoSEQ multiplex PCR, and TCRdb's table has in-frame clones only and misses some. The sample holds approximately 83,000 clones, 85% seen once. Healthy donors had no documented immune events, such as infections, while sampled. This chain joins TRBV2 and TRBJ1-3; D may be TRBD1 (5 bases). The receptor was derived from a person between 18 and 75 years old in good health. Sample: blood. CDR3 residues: CASNPTTVSGNTIYF. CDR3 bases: TGTGCCAGCAACCCTACGACAGTCTCTGGAAACACCATATATTTT.